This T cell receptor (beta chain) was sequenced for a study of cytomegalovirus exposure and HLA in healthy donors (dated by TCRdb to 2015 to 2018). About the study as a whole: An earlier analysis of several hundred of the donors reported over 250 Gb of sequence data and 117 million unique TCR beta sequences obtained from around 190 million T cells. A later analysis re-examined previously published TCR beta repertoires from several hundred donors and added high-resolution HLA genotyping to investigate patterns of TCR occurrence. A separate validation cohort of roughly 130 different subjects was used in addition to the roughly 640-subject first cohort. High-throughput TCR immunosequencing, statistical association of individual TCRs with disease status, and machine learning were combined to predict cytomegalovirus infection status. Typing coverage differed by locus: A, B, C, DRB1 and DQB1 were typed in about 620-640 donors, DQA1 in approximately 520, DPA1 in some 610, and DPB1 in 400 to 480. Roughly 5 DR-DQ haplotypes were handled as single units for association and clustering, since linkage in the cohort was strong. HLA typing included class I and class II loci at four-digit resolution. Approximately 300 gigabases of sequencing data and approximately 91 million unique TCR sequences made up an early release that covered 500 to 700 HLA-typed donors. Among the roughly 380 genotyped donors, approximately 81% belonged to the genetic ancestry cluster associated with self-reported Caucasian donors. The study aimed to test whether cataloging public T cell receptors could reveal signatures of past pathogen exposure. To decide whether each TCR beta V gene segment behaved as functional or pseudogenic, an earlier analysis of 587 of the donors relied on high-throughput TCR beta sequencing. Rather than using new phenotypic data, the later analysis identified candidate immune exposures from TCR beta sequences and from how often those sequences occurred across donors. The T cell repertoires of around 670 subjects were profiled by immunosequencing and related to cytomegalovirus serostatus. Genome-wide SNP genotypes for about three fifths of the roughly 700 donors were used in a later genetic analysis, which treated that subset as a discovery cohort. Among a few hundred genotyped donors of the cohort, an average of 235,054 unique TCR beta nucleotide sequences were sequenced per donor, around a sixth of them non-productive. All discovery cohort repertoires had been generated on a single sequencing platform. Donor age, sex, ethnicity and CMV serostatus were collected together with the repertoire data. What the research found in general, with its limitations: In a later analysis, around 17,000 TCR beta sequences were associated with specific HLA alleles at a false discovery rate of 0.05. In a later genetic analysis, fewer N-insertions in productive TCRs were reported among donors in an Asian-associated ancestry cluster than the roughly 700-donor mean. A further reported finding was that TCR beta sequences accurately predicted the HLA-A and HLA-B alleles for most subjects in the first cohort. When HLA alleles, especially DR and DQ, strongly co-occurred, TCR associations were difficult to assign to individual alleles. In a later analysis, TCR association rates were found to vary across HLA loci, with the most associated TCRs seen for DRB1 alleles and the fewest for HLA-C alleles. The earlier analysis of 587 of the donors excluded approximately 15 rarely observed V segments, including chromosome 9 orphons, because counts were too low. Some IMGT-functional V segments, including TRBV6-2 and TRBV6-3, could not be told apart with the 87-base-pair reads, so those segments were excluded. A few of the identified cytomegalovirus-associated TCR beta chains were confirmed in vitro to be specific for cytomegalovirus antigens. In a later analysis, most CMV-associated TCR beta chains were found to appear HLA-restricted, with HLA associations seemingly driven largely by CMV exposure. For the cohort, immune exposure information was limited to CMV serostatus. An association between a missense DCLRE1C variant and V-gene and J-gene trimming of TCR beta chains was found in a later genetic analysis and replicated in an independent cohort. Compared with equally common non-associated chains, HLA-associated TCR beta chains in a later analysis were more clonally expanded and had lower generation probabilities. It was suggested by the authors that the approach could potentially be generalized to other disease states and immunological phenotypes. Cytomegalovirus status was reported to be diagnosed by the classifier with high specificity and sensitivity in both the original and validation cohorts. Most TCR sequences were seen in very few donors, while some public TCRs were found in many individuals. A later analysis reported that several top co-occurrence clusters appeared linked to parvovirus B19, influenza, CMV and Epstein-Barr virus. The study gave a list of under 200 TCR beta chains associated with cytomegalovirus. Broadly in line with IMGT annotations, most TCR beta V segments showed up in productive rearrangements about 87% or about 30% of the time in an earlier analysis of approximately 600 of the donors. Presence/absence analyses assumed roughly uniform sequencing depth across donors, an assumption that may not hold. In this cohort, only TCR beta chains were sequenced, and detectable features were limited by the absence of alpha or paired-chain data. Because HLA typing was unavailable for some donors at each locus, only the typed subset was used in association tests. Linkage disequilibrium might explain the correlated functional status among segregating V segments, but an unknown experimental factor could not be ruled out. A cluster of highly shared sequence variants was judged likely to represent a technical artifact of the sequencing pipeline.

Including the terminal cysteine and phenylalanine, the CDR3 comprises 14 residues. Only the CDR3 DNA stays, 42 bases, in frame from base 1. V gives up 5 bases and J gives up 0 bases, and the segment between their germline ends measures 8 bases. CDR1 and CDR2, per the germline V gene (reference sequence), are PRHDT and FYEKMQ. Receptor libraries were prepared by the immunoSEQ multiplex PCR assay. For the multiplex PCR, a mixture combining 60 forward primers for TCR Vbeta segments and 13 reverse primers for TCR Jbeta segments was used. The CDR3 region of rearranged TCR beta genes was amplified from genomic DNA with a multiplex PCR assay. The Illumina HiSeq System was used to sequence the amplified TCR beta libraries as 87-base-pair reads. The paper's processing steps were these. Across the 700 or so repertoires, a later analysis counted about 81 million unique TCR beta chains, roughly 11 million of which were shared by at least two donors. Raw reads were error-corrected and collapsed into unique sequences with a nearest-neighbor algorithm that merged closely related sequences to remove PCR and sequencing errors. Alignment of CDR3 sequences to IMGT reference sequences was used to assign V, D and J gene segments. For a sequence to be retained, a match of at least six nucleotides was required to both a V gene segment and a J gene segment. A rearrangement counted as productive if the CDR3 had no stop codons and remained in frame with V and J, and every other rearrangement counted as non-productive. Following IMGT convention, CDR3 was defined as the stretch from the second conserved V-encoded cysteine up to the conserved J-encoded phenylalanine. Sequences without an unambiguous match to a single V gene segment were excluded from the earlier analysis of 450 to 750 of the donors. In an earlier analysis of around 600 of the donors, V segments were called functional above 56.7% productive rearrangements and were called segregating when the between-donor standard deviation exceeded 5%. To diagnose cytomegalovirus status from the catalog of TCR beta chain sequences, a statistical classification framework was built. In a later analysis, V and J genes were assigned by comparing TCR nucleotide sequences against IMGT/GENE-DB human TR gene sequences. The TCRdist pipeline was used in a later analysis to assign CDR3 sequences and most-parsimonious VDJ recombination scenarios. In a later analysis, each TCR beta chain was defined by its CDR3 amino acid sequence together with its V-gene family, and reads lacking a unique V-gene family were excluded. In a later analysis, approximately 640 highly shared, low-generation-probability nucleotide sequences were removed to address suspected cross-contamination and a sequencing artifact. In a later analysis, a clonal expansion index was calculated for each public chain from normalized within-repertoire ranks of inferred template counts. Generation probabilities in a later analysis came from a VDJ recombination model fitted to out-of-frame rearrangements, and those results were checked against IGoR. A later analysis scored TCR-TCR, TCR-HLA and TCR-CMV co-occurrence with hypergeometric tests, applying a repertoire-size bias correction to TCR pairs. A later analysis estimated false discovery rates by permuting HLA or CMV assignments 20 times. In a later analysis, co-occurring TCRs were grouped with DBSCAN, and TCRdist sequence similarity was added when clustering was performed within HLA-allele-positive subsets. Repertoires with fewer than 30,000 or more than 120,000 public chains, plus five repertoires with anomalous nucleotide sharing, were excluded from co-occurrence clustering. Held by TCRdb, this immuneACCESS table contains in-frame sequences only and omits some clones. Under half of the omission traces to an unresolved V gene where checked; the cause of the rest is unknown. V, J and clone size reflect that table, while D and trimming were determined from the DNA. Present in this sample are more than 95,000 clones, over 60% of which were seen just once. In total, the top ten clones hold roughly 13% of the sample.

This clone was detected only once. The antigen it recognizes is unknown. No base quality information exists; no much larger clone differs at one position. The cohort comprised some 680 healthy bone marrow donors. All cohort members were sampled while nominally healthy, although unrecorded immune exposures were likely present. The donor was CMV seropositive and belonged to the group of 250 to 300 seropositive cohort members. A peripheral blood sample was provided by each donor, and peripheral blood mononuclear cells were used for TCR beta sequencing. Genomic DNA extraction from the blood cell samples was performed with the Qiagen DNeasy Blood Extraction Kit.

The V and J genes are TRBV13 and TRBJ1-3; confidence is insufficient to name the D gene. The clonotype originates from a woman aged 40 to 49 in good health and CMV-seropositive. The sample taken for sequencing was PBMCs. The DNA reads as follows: TGTGCCAGCAGCAGAGGAAGCTCTGGAAACACCATATATTTT. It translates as CASSRGSSGNTIYF.